This T cell receptor (beta chain) was captured in a study of shared clonotypes between healthy human individuals. Study overall: Every donor yielded three CD4 naive, three CD4 memory, two CD8 naive and one CD8 memory plate. Study-wide findings and caveats: A generally larger estimated richness was seen in naive subsets than in memory subsets. Since donors were few, the genetic and exposure-history diversity represented was limited. In a few donors, around 5.5% of naive CD4 clonotypes appeared in common.

Naive CD8 cells were CD45RO-negative, positively selected for CCR7, excluding terminally differentiated effector memory CD45RA+ cells. CDR1 is LNHDA, CDR2 SQIVND, per germline (reference sequence). Unmatched junction bases numbered 11, after V lost 0 bases and J lost 4 bases. CDR3 length equals 17 residues. To note about this clone: The antigen is unknown.

TCRdb's table, derived via immunoSEQ multiplex PCR, lists solely in-frame clones and lacks some. Counted here are approximately 590,000 clones, about 95% occurring once; the ten biggest clones make up roughly 0.1%. Sequences were obtained from naive CD8+ T cells sorted from blood. The chain recombines TRBV19 with TRBJ1-2; 7 bases align to TRBD1. This clonotype was obtained from a woman in her twenties or thirties in good health. CDR3 loop: CASSIDAVARGPYGYTF. DNA of the CDR3: TGTGCCAGTAGTATAGATGCGGTGGCGAGGGGGCCCTATGGCTACACCTTC.